Each of the 16 T cell receptor beta chains below was sequenced from the same sample in a study of CXCR3-negative and CXCR3-positive naive CD8 T cells. TRB cDNA libraries were made by UMI-labeled 5' RACE. TCRdb reprocessed the 5' RACE reads, with one entry per CDR3 protein and no DNA. This sample's table reports under 110,000 distinct CDR3 sequences. For these receptors, no antigen is known. Broader study findings: CXCR3-positive naive cells had more hydrophobic TRB CDR3s than CXCR3-negative naive cells.

Source material: naive CXCR3+ CD8+ T cells from blood. Subset defined: CD45RO-CCR7+CD27+CD95- naive CD8+ T cells expressing CXCR3 (TNR3+). These receptors were obtained from a human donor in good health. Some clones in this sample may be carry-over from other donors' samples.

V gene TRBV20-1 combines with J gene TRBJ2-1; the TCRdb D gene call, TRBD2, has no DNA to confirm it. CDR1 DFQATT and CDR2 SNEGSKA come from the germline V gene (reference sequence). There are 13 residues in the CDR3. CDR3 sequence: CSARVDYNNEQFF.

V and J are TRBV6-1 and TRBJ2-7; TCRdb lists TRBD1, though no DNA is available to test this call. The CDR3 is 13 residues long. Germline values: CDR1 MNHNS, CDR2 SASEGT. CDR3 region: CASRQGTLGEQYF.

The chain links TRBV2 to TRBJ2-6; lacking DNA, the TRBD1 call made by TCRdb goes unchecked. Germline V CDR1 and CDR2: SNHLY, FYNNEI. The length of the CDR3 is 17 residues. The CDR3 is CASSDPRQGAGANVLTF. Drawing the rest from reference TRBV2 and TRBJ2-6, the complete variable domain is EPEVTQTPSHQVTQMGQEVILRCVPISNHLYFYWYRQILGQKVEFLVSFYNNEISEKSEIFDDQFSVERPDGSNFTLKIRSTKLEDSAMYFCASSDPRQGAGANVLTFGAGSRLTVL.

V usage is TRBV10-1 and J usage is TRBJ2-1; TCRdb's D call, TRBD1, is unchecked because there is no DNA. The germline V gene encodes CDR1 WNHNN and CDR2 SYGVQD (reference sequence). This CDR3 comprises 14 residues. The CDR3 spells CASSERGPQGEQFF.

The chain recombines TRBV12-3 or TRBV12-4 with TRBJ1-2. This CDR3 region has 13 residues. CDR3 amino acids: CASSLRSQEGYTF.

V gene TRBV7-8 combines with J gene TRBJ1-5; TCRdb reports TRBD1, a call that lacks DNA to check it against. CDR3 size: 16 residues. From germline, CDR1 is SGHVS and CDR2 FQNEAQ. The chain's CDR3 is CASSSGTGGLVQPQHF.

The chain recombines TRBV29-1 with TRBJ2-2; lacking DNA, the TRBD1 call made by TCRdb goes unchecked. CDR3 length: 14 amino acids. CDR1 is SQVTM, CDR2 ANQGSEA, per germline. This chain's CDR3 is CSARTGSVTGELFF.

The rearrangement uses TRBV4-1 and TRBJ1-5; lacking DNA, the TRBD1 call made by TCRdb goes unchecked. Germline assignment: CDR1 MGHRA and CDR2 YSYEKL. The length of the CDR3 is 13 residues. CDR3 sequence reads: CASSQVPAQPQHF.

The chain has TRBV30 and TRBJ2-1; the D call from TCRdb, TRBD2, cannot be confirmed without DNA. This CDR3 has 17 residues. From germline, CDR1 is GTSNPN and CDR2 SVGIG (reference sequence). The CDR3 spells CAWSGERGTNEYNEQFF.

The chain has TRBV29-1 and TRBJ2-7; checking the TCRdb D call of TRBD2 is not possible without DNA. Germline V CDR1 and CDR2: SQVTM, ANQGSEA. The CDR3 contains 13 residues. The CDR3 protein is CSVEAGRRYEQYF.

The chain employs TRBV7-3 and TRBJ2-6; checking the TCRdb D call of TRBD1 is not possible without DNA. Germline CDR1 and CDR2: SGHTA and FQGTGA. The CDR3 is 16 residues long. CDR3 loop: CASSFPDVSGANVLTF. Full variable domain (outside the CDR3, taken from reference TRBV7-3 and TRBJ2-6): GAGVSQTPSNKVTEKGKYVELRCDPISGHTALYWYRQSLGQGPEFLIYFQGTGAADDSGLPNDRFFAVRPEGSVSTLKIQRTERGDSAVYLCASSFPDVSGANVLTFGAGSRLTVL.

The rearrangement joins TRBV11-2 to TRBJ2-7; without DNA, the TCRdb call of TRBD1 cannot be checked. Germline CDR1 SGHAT, CDR2 FQNNGV. The length of the CDR3 is 16 residues. The CDR3 spells CASSLESGALLGEQYF.

The CDR3 loop is CSARPVGSYEQYF. This chain uses TRBV20-1 with TRBJ2-7. The CDR3 has 13 residues. Germline V CDR1 and CDR2: DFQATT, SNEGSKA (reference sequence).

The rearrangement uses TRBV20-1 and TRBJ1-1. The germline V gene has CDR1 DFQATT and CDR2 SNEGSKA (reference sequence). The CDR3 totals 17 residues. CDR3: CSARVFGNPNGYTEAFF.

The chain uses TRBV2 and TRBJ2-7; the D call of TRBD1 rests on TCRdb alone, since no DNA is present to check it. The germline CDR1 and CDR2 sequences are SNHLY and FYNNEI. The CDR3 runs 16 residues. This CDR3 is CASSVSGGQRAYEQYF.

The genes are TRBV9 and TRBJ2-1; the TCRdb D gene call, TRBD2, has no DNA to confirm it. Germline V gene data show CDR1 as SGDLS and CDR2 as YYNGEE. The CDR3 is 15 amino acids. This CDR3 reads CASSSTGTARNEQFF.